This TCR beta chain was sequenced for a study of T cells after yellow fever vaccination. About this clonotype: The antigen is not known.

V lost 10 bases to trimming and J lost 2 bases; unmatched junction nucleotides: 10. CDR1 and CDR2 (germline): LGHDT, YNNKEL (reference sequence). This CDR3 region has 16 residues. TCRdb re-derived calls from the 5' RACE reads in MiXCR, one entry per CDR3 protein. The sample lists approximately 350,000 distinct CDR3 sequences; roughly 10% were seen once. Points from the study as a whole: A weaker but faster secondary response was observed, peaking on day 5 versus 15. After the booster, over 95% of CD4 and 75% to 90% of CD8 primary-response clones were re-detected. Clonotype sharing between CD4 and CD8 compartments was small.

The sequence was obtained from a man aged 18 to 29 who received the YFV17D yellow fever vaccine. The sequences come from PBMCs, collected on the day of the first yellow fever vaccination. The V gene is TRBV3-1, the J gene TRBJ2-3, with 12 bases that match TRBD2. The CDR3 protein is CAISEGTSGYTDTQYF. The CDR3 bases are TGTGCCATTTCTGAAGGGACTAGCGGGTACACAGATACGCAGTATTTT.